This TCR beta chain was profiled in a study of vaccination effects on CD4 cells after COVID-19. Findings and caveats of the study: Infection-derived and vaccine-derived clones contracted markedly late after vaccination. Healthy vaccinees showed cross-reactivity with common cold coronaviruses in only 1 of 255 vaccine-induced clones.

Deletions cut 7 bases from V and 5 bases from J, with 18 bases between. Germline V gives CDR1 SGHRS, CDR2 YFSETQ. The CDR3 is 14 amino acids. This table comes from immunoSEQ multiplex PCR, and its TCRdb copy is limited to in-frame clones, with some not included. The sample contains 84,000 or so clones, 60% to 85% of which appear only once. Sequencing in the ViraFEST assay came after antigen-specific CD4+ T cells had been expanded with viral peptide pools, which were used to stimulate PBMC. Culture proceeded for roughly ten days, and CD4+ T cells were then isolated. Participants were vaccinated with two doses of either the BNT162b2 or mRNA-1273 vaccine. Nucleocapsid antibodies stayed negative before and after vaccination, showing no earlier SARS-CoV-2 infection. Cultures had half their medium replaced with IL-2 medium on days 3 and 7. A word on this clone: The antigen is undetermined.

The chain recombines TRBV5-1 with TRBJ2-5; D may be TRBD1 (8 bases). The source was CD4+ T cells from PBMCs cultured with HCoV-OC43 spike peptides, collected after COVID-19 vaccination. Subset reported: HCoV-OC43 spike overlapping peptide pool stimulation. The receptor was derived from a human donor who received a COVID-19 vaccine. Here the CDR3 reads CASLDVQGGETQYF. The CDR3 bases are TGCGCCAGCCTCGACGTACAGGGGGGGGAGACCCAGTACTTC.